These 5 T cell receptor beta chains came from one sample sequenced in a study of blood T cell repertoires in COVID-19. TCRdb's copy holds only in-frame clones and misses some; the assay was immunoSEQ multiplex PCR. The table shows 60,000 to 75,000 clones, with approximately 85% occurring only once. The sequenced material came from peripheral blood. The source of these receptors is a human donor in a cohort sampled during active COVID-19.

The V gene is TRBV5-4, the J gene TRBJ1-2; possibly TRBD1 for D (6 bases). CDR3 length equals 15 residues. The V end lost 5 bases, the J end lost 7 bases, and 21 bases lay between the germline ends. Germline CDR1 and CDR2: SGHNT and YYREEE (reference sequence). CDR3 sequence (DNA): TGTGCCAGCAGTCCTTCAACAGGGACCTTTTCTGGCTACACCTTC. Translating it yields CASSPSTGTFSGYTF.

The chain employs TRBV7-2 and TRBJ2-3; 10 bases agree with TRBD2. This CDR3 region has 19 residues. Trimming removed 0 bases from V and 1 base from J; junction bases left unmatched: 10. CDR1 is SGHTA, CDR2 FQGNSA, per germline. The CDR3 reads CASSLAFSTSGARTDTQYF. CDR3 DNA: TGTGCCAGCAGCTTAGCGTTTAGTACTAGCGGGGCCCGCACAGATACGCAGTATTTT.

In nucleotides, the CDR3 is TGTGCCAGCAGTCAGGATACGCAGTATTTT. It is translated as CASSQDTQYF. The chain recombines TRBV2 with TRBJ2-3, with D unresolved. This CDR3 is built from 10 residues. Trimming took off 5 bases at V and 6 bases at J, with 3 bases between the two ends. CDR1 SNHLY and CDR2 FYNNEI come from the germline V gene.

This chain links TRBV9 with TRBJ2-5; tentatively, D is TRBD2 (5 bases). V was pared by 4 bases and J by 1 base, with 11 bases between. The CDR3 covers 14 residues. Germline V gene sequence: CDR1 SGDLS, CDR2 YYNGEE. The CDR3: CASSPDYIQETQYF. DNA for the CDR3: TGTGCCAGCAGCCCTGACTACATCCAAGAGACCCAGTACTTC.

The J gene is TRBJ2-3, the V gene TRBV5-4; 8 nucleotides align to TRBD2. The CDR3 is made up of 17 amino acids. Per germline, CDR1 SGHNT and CDR2 YYREEE (reference sequence). After removal of 3 bases from V and 2 bases from J, the junction contained 11 bases not matched to a gene. This chain's CDR3 is CASSSRSSGPNTDTQYF. CDR3 coding DNA: TGTGCCAGCAGCTCCCGTTCTAGCGGGCCAAACACAGATACGCAGTATTTT.